The next 3 T cell receptor beta chains were all read from a single sample in a study of blood T cell repertoires in COVID-19. Sequenced by immunoSEQ multiplex PCR; TCRdb stores in-frame clones only, minus some. The repertoire consists of 110,000 to 150,000 clones, with more than 80% occurring once and the leading ten covering under 10%. Material: peripheral blood. These receptors came from an elderly woman in a cohort sampled during active or convalescent COVID-19.

The gene calls are TRBV7-3 and TRBJ2-1; 9 bases map to TRBD2. V gave up 5 bases and J gave up 2 bases; unmatched junction bases: 4. Germline V lookup: CDR1 SGHTA, CDR2 FQGTGA. This CDR3 is built from 15 residues. The CDR3 sequence is CASSPAGGPYNEQFF. In nucleotides, the CDR3 is TGTGCCAGCAGCCCGGCGGGGGGGCCCTACAATGAGCAGTTCTTC.

The gene calls are TRBV18 and TRBJ1-6; TRBD1 is a possible D gene (5 bases). Germline CDR1 KGHSH, CDR2 LQKENI. With 0 bases removed from V and 7 bases from J, the gap between germline ends came to 13 bases. The CDR3 loop spans 16 amino acids. The CDR3 spells CASSPPATVRNSPLHF. CDR3 nucleotides: TGTGCCAGCTCACCACCGGCGACAGTCCGGAATTCACCCCTCCACTTT.

The V and J genes are TRBV30 and TRBJ2-7; 10 nucleotides agree with TRBD1. This CDR3 is 14 amino acids long. Germline V lookup: CDR1 GTSNPN, CDR2 SVGIG (reference sequence). The V segment lost 3 bases and the J segment 5 bases; nucleotides outside the gene matches: 7. The DNA of the CDR3 is TGTGCCTGGAGCCCGGGACAGGGGTTCGACGAGCAGTACTTC. It encodes CAWSPGQGFDEQYF.